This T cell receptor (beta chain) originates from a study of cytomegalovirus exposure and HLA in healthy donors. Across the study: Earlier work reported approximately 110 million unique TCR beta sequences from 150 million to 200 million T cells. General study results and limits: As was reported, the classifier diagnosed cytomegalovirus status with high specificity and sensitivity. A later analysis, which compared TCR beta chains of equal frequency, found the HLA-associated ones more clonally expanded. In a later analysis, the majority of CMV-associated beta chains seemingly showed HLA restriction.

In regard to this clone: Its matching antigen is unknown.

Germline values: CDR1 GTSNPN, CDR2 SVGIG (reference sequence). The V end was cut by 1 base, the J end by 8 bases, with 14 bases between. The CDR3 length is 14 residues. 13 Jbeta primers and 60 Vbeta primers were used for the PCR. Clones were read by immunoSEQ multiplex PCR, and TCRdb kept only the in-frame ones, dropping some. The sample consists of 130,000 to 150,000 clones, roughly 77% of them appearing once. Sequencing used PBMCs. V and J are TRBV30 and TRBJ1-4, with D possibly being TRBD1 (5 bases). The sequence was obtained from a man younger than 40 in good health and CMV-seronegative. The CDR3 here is CAWSGAGIGEKLFF. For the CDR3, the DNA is TGTGCCTGGAGTGGTGCAGGGATCGGGGAAAAACTGTTTTTT.